These 31 T cell receptor beta chains originate from one sample sequenced in a study of identical twins. TCRdb itself ran the 5' RACE reads through MiXCR, one entry per CDR3 protein. The sample gives about 920,000 distinct CDR3 sequences, 12% of which show up once; about 1.6% is in the top ten. These data are also associated with another study on yellow fever vaccine responses in identical twins.

Sequencing used PBMCs. The receptors were sampled from a woman aged 18-29 years in good health.

A few counts support this clonotype. This chain links TRBV20-1 with TRBJ1-2; TRBD1 matches 8 bases. V dropped 6 bases and J dropped 0; count of bases not matched to a gene: 9. The CDR3 sequence is 15 residues long. Germline V lookup: CDR1 DFQATT, CDR2 SNEGSKA (reference sequence). The CDR3 nucleotides are TGCAGTGCAAAGGGGACAGGCCTAACTAACTATGGCTACACCTTC. Encoded protein: CSAKGTGLTNYGYTF.

The chain combines TRBV6-1 with TRBJ2-1; 11 positions agree with TRBD1. Germline lookup yields CDR1 MNHNS and CDR2 SASEGT. The CDR3 has 16 residues. J gave up 3 bases and V 6 bases, and 7 bases lay outside the gene matches. CDR3 nucleotides: TGTGCCAGCAGGGCCGCCGGGACAGGGGGCTACAATGAGCAGTTCTTC. Its protein is CASRAAGTGGYNEQFF.

A few counts support this clonotype. V is TRBV4-1 and J is TRBJ1-1; 7 bases are shared with TRBD1. This CDR3 comprises 18 residues. V shed 0 bases, J shed 1 base, and the junction held 11 bases outside the gene matches. Germline V lookup: CDR1 MGHRA, CDR2 YSYEKL. Here the CDR3 DNA reads TGCGCCAGCAGCCAAGAAAAGAAGGGGGCTTCGAGGAACACTGAAGCTTTCTTT. The encoded protein is CASSQEKKGASRNTEAFF.

V is TRBV15 and J is TRBJ2-1; the D is unclear. Trimming left V 6 bases short and J 0 bases short, with 21 bases between. This CDR3 is 18 amino acids long. CDR1 and CDR2 from the germline V gene are LNHNV and YYDKDF (reference sequence). DNA of the CDR3: TGTGCCACCAGTCTCCCCCCCGATAAAATTTCCTCCTACAATGAGCAGTTCTTC. Its translation is CATSLPPDKISSYNEQFF.

Only a few counts were recorded for this clonotype. The rearrangement joins TRBV3-1 to TRBJ2-2, with D maybe TRBD1 (6 bases). The V end was cut by 1 base, the J end by 3 bases, with 12 bases between. This CDR3 spans 16 amino acids. CDR1 is LGHDT, CDR2 YNNKEL, per germline (reference sequence). Here the CDR3 reads CASSQGESGDTGELFF. CDR3 DNA: TGTGCCAGCAGCCAAGGAGAATCAGGGGACACCGGGGAGCTGTTTTTT.

There are a few counts of this clonotype. V gene TRBV29-1 combines with J gene TRBJ2-1; 10 bases are shared with TRBD2. The CDR3 totals 18 residues. Germline CDR1 SQVTM, CDR2 ANQGSEA. With 1 base clipped from V and 0 bases from J, the junction kept 9 bases outside the gene matches. CDR3 bases: TGCAGCGTTGAAGGCCTAGCGGGAGCCCGAACCTCCTACAATGAGCAGTTCTTC. It translates to CSVEGLAGARTSYNEQFF.

The chain employs TRBV11-3 and TRBJ1-2, with TRBD1 matching 9 bases. The trim removed 5 bases at V and 7 bases at J, leaving 11 bases unmatched. This CDR3 has 15 amino acids. Germline lookup yields CDR1 SGHNT and CDR2 YENEEA. CDR3 in amino acids: CASSRMGQGQSGYTF. As DNA, the CDR3 is TGTGCCAGCAGCCGGATGGGACAGGGCCAGTCTGGCTACACCTTC.

This clonotype came up a few times. The V call is TRBV3-1, the J call TRBJ1-1; D possibly corresponds to TRBD1 (6 bases). This CDR3 region has 13 residues. V was shortened by 5 bases and J by 5 bases, with 12 bases between the two germline ends. The germline V gene encodes CDR1 LGHDT and CDR2 YNNKEL (reference sequence). The CDR3: CASSWRRGTEAFF. The CDR3 region has the DNA TGTGCCAGCAGCTGGAGAAGGGGGACTGAAGCTTTCTTT.

This clonotype showed up many times. The V gene is TRBV29-1, the J gene TRBJ2-1; no clear D gene. The CDR3 runs to 11 residues. The V gene lost 5 bases and the J gene lost 4 bases, with 6 bases spanning the gap. Germline CDR1 and CDR2: SQVTM and ANQGSEA. Here the CDR3 reads CSVNWYNEQFF. The CDR3 DNA follows: TGCAGCGTTAACTGGTACAATGAGCAGTTCTTC.

This clonotype was picked up a small number of times. The CDR3 DNA reads TGTGCCAGCAGTTCCCGACAGGGGCGGTCACCCCTCCACTTT. This gives the protein CASSSRQGRSPLHF. V is TRBV27 and J is TRBJ1-6; 8 bases are shared with TRBD1. J was trimmed by 10 bases and V by 4 bases; bases with no gene match: 6. Germline CDR1 MNHEY, CDR2 SMNVEV (reference sequence). The CDR3 loop spans 14 amino acids.

CDR3 protein: CASSYSPPGAQETQYF. The CDR3 DNA sequence: TGTGCCAGCAGTTACTCTCCGCCAGGAGCACAAGAGACCCAGTACTTC. The chain couples TRBV6-5 to TRBJ2-5, with unresolved D. V lost 0 bases to trimming and J lost 2 bases, with 13 bases between them. The CDR3 is 16 residues long. Germline values: CDR1 MNHEY, CDR2 SVGAGI.

The chain has TRBV25-1 and TRBJ2-5; maybe TRBD2 (7 bases). The CDR3 spans 14 residues. The V gene lost 4 bases and the J gene lost 1 base, with 10 bases spanning the gap. Germline loops: CDR1 MGHDK, CDR2 SYGVNS. The CDR3 protein is CASSGGGLQETQYF. For the CDR3, the DNA is TGTGCCAGCAGTGGGGGGGGCCTCCAAGAGACCCAGTACTTC.

This chain links TRBV5-6 with TRBJ2-7; 11 bases are shared with TRBD2. V lost 0 bases, J lost 7 bases, and 6 bases stayed unmatched. CDR3 length: 15 amino acids. CDR1 SGHDT and CDR2 YYEEEE come from the germline V gene. In DNA form, the CDR3 reads TGTGCCAGCAGCTTGGAACTAGCGGGAGCCAGGGAGCAGTACTTC. This codes for CASSLELAGAREQYF.

This clonotype has only a few counts. This chain links TRBV7-9 with TRBJ2-7; 7 positions agree with TRBD1. Germline V CDR1 and CDR2: SEHNR, FQNEAQ (reference sequence). Trimming at V came to 5 bases and at J to 3 bases, leaving 13 bases not matched to a gene. This CDR3 spans 16 amino acids. The CDR3 DNA reads TGTGCCAGCAGCCTCCTGACGGGACAGTTTTTCTACGAGCAGTACTTC. Its protein product is CASSLLTGQFFYEQYF.

The CDR3 sequence is CASSQKRGLERLKSYNEQFF. CDR3 bases: TGCGCCAGCAGCCAAAAAAGGGGGCTAGAAAGGCTGAAGTCCTACAATGAGCAGTTCTTC. The genes are TRBV4-1 and TRBJ2-1, with 7 bases lining up with TRBD1. The CDR3 is 20 residues long. The germline gives CDR1 MGHRA, CDR2 YSYEKL. V lost 2 bases and J lost 1; bases outside the gene matches: 17.

This clonotype has just a few counts. This chain joins TRBV7-2 and TRBJ2-6; 8 bases align to TRBD1. Germline values: CDR1 SGHTA, CDR2 FQGNSA. With 2 bases clipped from V and 2 bases from J, the junction kept 2 bases outside the gene matches. This CDR3 contains 16 residues. CDR3 coding DNA: TGTGCCAGCAGCTTACCAGGGGGCGCTGGGGCCAACGTCCTGACTTTC. Its translation: CASSLPGGAGANVLTF.

The chain links TRBV9 to TRBJ2-7; 9 bases agree with TRBD1. Per germline, CDR1 SGDLS and CDR2 YYNGEE. This CDR3 spans 16 amino acids. The V gene end was trimmed by 4 bases and the J gene end by 4 bases; junction bases not matched to a gene: 12. The CDR3: CASSKGQGTILYEQYV. In DNA form, the CDR3 reads TGTGCCAGCAGCAAAGGACAGGGGACTATCTTATACGAGCAGTACGTC.

This clonotype was observed many times. This chain joins TRBV24-1 and TRBJ2-2; D is ambiguous. V lost 6 bases and J lost 0, with 7 bases in between. Germline V gene data show CDR1 as KGHDR and CDR2 as SFDVKD. The CDR3 totals 14 residues. CDR3 nucleotides: TGTGCCACCAGTCCAGCCGCGAACACCGGGGAGCTGTTTTTT. It is translated as CATSPAANTGELFF.

There are a few counts of this clonotype. The chain uses TRBV11-1 and TRBJ2-3, with 10 bases identical to TRBD2. CDR1 is SGHAT, CDR2 FQDESV, per germline (reference sequence). CDR3 length equals 18 residues. J lost 0 bases, V lost 6 bases, and 12 bases had no gene match. The CDR3 loop reads CASRHRTPLAGSTDTQYF. The CDR3 nucleotides read TGTGCCAGCAGACATAGAACCCCACTAGCGGGGAGCACAGATACGCAGTATTTT. The full variable domain, in which reference TRBV11-1 and TRBJ2-3 provide the parts outside the CDR3, is EAEVAQSPRYKITEKSQAVAFWCDPISGHATLYWYRQILGQGPELLVQFQDESVVDDSQLPKDRFSAERLKGVDSTLKIQPAELGDSAMYLCASRHRTPLAGSTDTQYFGPGTRLTVL.

The chain employs TRBV2 and TRBJ2-1; 10 bases agree with TRBD2. The junction had 0 bases not matched to a gene; V was cut back by 7 bases and J by 3 bases. Germline V gives CDR1 SNHLY, CDR2 FYNNEI. CDR3 size: 13 residues. CDR3 sequence (DNA): TGTGCCAGCAAGCGGGGGGGCTACAATGAGCAGTTCTTC. Translation gives CASKRGGYNEQFF.

The chain is built from TRBV3-1 and TRBJ1-2; unclear D gene. Deletions cut 0 bases from V and 2 bases from J, with 13 bases between. Germline-derived CDR1 and CDR2 are LGHDT and YNNKEL (reference sequence). The CDR3 totals 16 residues. The CDR3 nucleotides read TGTGCCAGCAGCCAAGATGCCCAGATCCCCAACTATGGCTACACCTTC. The encoded protein is CASSQDAQIPNYGYTF.

V usage is TRBV28 and J usage is TRBJ2-7, with 7 bases aligning to TRBD2. V shed 11 bases and J 2 bases; nucleotides not matched to a gene: 24. Germline V lookup: CDR1 MDHEN, CDR2 SYDVKM. The CDR3 contains 18 residues. The CDR3 protein is CAAALGIGEGPSTYEQYF. Here the CDR3 DNA reads TGTGCCGCAGCTCTGGGAATTGGGGAGGGCCCCTCTACCTACGAGCAGTACTTC. Complete variable domain (other parts from reference TRBV28 and TRBJ2-7): DVKVTQSSRYLVKRTGEKVFLECVQDMDHENMFWYRQDPGLGLRLIYFSYDVKMKEKGDIPEGYSVSREKKERFSLILESASTNQTSMYLCAAALGIGEGPSTYEQYFGPGTRLTVT.

Only a few counts were recorded for this clonotype. This rearrangement joins TRBV20-1 to TRBJ1-1, with TRBD1 identical over 7 bases. The CDR3 loop spans 13 amino acids. With V trimmed by 3 bases and J by 9 bases, 10 bases remained unmatched. Germline loops: CDR1 DFQATT, CDR2 SNEGSKA (reference sequence). In DNA, the CDR3 is TGCAGTGCTAGTGGTGAGGGGGCAGAAAAAGCTTTCTTT. Encoded protein: CSASGEGAEKAFF.

The chain carries TRBV7-2 and TRBJ2-2; D is unresolved. The CDR3 loop spans 15 amino acids. Germline V CDR1 and CDR2: SGHTA, FQGNSA. Trimming pared 5 bases from V and 1 base from J, leaving 11 bases between. The CDR3 nucleotides read TGTGCCAGCAGCCTTCAAGCAGGGAACACCGGGGAGCTGTTTTTT. This translates into CASSLQAGNTGELFF.

This clonotype was recorded a few times. The chain joins TRBV5-1 to TRBJ2-1; 7 bases fit TRBD1. The CDR3 runs 14 residues. V was clipped by 4 bases and J by 4 bases; unmatched bases: 5. Germline V lookup: CDR1 SGHRS, CDR2 YFSETQ. The CDR3: CASSRDSPYNEQFF. CDR3 DNA sequence: TGCGCCAGCAGCCGGGACAGCCCATACAATGAGCAGTTCTTC. Full variable domain (missing parts from reference TRBV5-1 and TRBJ2-1): KAGVTQTPRYLIKTRGQQVTLSCSPISGHRSVSWYQQTPGQGLQFLFEYFSETQRNKGNFPGRFSGRQFSNSRSEMNVSTLELGDSALYLCASSRDSPYNEQFFGPGTRLTVL.

This clonotype was seen more than once but under ten times. This chain connects TRBV5-1 to TRBJ1-3; D is undetermined. Looked up from germline, CDR1 is SGHRS and CDR2 is YFSETQ. The CDR3 consists of 14 residues. Trimming pared 0 bases from V and 6 bases from J, leaving 10 bases between. For the CDR3, the DNA is TGCGCCAGCAGCTTGGAAGGAGGTGAAAACACCATATATTTT. The encoded protein is CASSLEGGENTIYF. Together with reference TRBV5-1 and TRBJ1-3, the CDR3 gives the full variable domain: KAGVTQTPRYLIKTRGQQVTLSCSPISGHRSVSWYQQTPGQGLQFLFEYFSETQRNKGNFPGRFSGRQFSNSRSEMNVSTLELGDSALYLCASSLEGGENTIYFGEGSWLTVV.

The CDR3 DNA follows: TGTGCCAGCACTGGACAGATCCAAGAGACCCAGTACTTC. It translates to CASTGQIQETQYF. V gene TRBV6-1 combines with J gene TRBJ2-5; tentative D call: TRBD1 (6 bases). CDR1 and CDR2 from the germline V gene are MNHNS and SASEGT. The CDR3 sequence is 13 residues long. V was trimmed by 7 bases and J by 1 base, leaving 10 bases between them.

A few counts support this clonotype. V gene TRBV20-1 combines with J gene TRBJ2-7, with TRBD2 identical over 7 bases. Germline CDR1 DFQATT, CDR2 SNEGSKA (reference sequence). V was pared by 6 bases and J by 7 bases, with 12 bases of the junction left unmatched. The CDR3 runs 13 residues. The CDR3 here is CSARRTRIEEQYF. The CDR3, as DNA: TGCAGTGCCCGTCGGACTAGAATCGAAGAGCAGTACTTC.

This clonotype has more than one count but fewer than ten. This sequence joins TRBV12-3 or TRBV12-4 and TRBJ2-1; a possible D gene is TRBD2 (6 bases). The V end lost 2 bases, the J end lost 5 bases, and 13 bases lay between the germline ends. The CDR3 spans 15 residues. CDR3 DNA sequence: TGTGCCAGCAGTTTACCCGGGAGAGTGAACAATGAGCAGTTCTTC. It encodes CASSLPGRVNNEQFF.

This clonotype was observed a few times. The chain has TRBV5-1 and TRBJ2-6; no clear D gene. CDR1 SGHRS and CDR2 YFSETQ come from the germline V gene. CDR3 length: 16 residues. V shed 0 bases and J shed 2 bases, with 9 bases lying between them. The CDR3 here is CASSLGWEAGANVLTF. The CDR3, as DNA: TGCGCCAGCAGCTTGGGGTGGGAAGCTGGGGCCAACGTCCTGACTTTC. Filled out from reference TRBV5-1 and TRBJ2-6, the complete variable domain reads KAGVTQTPRYLIKTRGQQVTLSCSPISGHRSVSWYQQTPGQGLQFLFEYFSETQRNKGNFPGRFSGRQFSNSRSEMNVSTLELGDSALYLCASSLGWEAGANVLTFGAGSRLTVL.

This clonotype was detected a few times. The chain couples TRBV12-3 or TRBV12-4 to TRBJ1-1; D not resolved. The V end was cut by 3 bases, the J end by 2 bases, with 13 bases between. This CDR3 contains 15 residues. CDR3 amino acids: CASSFQMAGNTEAFF. The CDR3, as DNA: TGTGCCAGCAGTTTCCAGATGGCAGGAAACACTGAAGCTTTCTTT.